The present entry profiles one TCR beta chain with its context. Its antigen remains unknown. These data are taken from a study of beta chain features in type 1 diabetes. Notes on the study in general: The analysis here could not establish whether HLA type shapes TCRB rearrangement. Shortening of TCRB CDR3s, moderate but significant, appeared in all four CD4+ subsets of Type 1 diabetes patients. Highly expressing activated T cells could be over-counted with a cDNA template.

The investigators reverse transcribed all of the isolated RNA, so they sequenced expressed TCRB transcripts. Assay: immunoSEQ multiplex PCR; the TCRdb copy retains only in-frame clones and omits some. The table records 400,000 or so clones, around 10% of them present only once. CDR3 length: 14 residues. V dropped 10 bases and J dropped 2; count of bases not matched to a gene: 8. Germline loops: CDR1 PRHDT, CDR2 FYEKMQ (reference sequence). The rearrangement links TRBV13 to TRBJ2-1, with TRBD2 identical over 7 bases. The clonotype was recovered from a man aged 25 to 45 with type 1 diabetes. Sequencing was performed on central memory CD4+ T cells from blood. The CDR3 nucleotides are TGTGCCACGCATCAGCGGGATACCTACAATGAGCAGTTCTTC. This gives the protein CATHQRDTYNEQFF.